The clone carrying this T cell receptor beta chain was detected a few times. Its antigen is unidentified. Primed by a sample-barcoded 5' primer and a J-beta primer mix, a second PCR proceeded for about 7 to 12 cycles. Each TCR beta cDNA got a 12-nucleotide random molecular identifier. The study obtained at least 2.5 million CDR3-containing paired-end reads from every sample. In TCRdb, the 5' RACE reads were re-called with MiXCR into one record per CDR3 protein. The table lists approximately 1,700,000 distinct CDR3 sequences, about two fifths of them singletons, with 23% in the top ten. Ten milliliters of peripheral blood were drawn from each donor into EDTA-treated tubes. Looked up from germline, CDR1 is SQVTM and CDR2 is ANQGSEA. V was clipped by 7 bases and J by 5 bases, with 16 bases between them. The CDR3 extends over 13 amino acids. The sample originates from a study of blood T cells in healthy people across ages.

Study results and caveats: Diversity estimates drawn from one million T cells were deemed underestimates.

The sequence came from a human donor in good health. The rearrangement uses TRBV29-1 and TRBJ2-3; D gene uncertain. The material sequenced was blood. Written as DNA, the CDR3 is TGCAGCGCCTCTCGGAGTCAGCTAGATACGCAGTATTTT. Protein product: CSASRSQLDTQYF.